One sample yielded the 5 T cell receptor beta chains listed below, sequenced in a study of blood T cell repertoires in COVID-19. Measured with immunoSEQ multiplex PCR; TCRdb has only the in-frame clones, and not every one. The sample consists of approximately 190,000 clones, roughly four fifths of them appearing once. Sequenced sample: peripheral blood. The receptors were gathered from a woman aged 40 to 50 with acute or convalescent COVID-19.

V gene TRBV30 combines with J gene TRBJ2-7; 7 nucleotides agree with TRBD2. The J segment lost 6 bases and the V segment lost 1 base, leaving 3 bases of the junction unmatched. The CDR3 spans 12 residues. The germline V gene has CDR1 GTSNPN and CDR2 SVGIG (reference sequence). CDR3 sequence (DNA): TGTGCCTGGAGTGGACTAGCCGGCGAGCAGTACTTC. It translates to CAWSGLAGEQYF.

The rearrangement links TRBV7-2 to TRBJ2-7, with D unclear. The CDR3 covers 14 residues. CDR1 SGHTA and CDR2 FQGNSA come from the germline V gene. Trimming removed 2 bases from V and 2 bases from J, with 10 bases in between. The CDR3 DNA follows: TGTGCCAGCAGCTTAAACTCCGACACCTACGAGCAGTACTTC. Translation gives CASSLNSDTYEQYF.

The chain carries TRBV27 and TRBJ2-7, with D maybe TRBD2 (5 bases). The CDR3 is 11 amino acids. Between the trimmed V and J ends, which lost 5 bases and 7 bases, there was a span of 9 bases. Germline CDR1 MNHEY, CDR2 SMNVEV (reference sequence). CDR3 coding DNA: TGTGCCAGCAGTCACGGGGTTGAGCAGTACTTC. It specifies CASSHGVEQYF.

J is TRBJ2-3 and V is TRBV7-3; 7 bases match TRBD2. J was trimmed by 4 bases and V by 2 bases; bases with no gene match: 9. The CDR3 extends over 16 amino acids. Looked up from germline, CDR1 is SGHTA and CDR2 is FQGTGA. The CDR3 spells CASSLGLDVLADTQYF. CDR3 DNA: TGTGCCAGCAGCTTAGGACTAGATGTTTTGGCAGATACGCAGTATTTT.

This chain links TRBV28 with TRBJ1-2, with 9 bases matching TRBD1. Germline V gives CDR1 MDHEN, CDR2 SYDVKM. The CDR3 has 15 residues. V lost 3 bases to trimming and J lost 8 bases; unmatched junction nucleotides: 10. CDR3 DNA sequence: TGTGCCAGCAGTTTCCCGGGACAGGGAGGGGAAGGCTACACCTTC. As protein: CASSFPGQGGEGYTF.